The following is a T cell receptor (beta chain) sequence with its context. This sample is drawn from a study of blood T cell repertoires in COVID-19. Overall study context: Whether acute or convalescent, the COVID-19 samples came from the United States, Italy and Spain. T cells, B-cell-depleted T cells, or PBMCs supplied cDNA or gDNA.

Here immunoSEQ multiplex PCR was the method, and the copy in TCRdb shows in-frame clones only, minus some. The sample consists of fewer than 350,000 clones, about 92% of them appearing once. Trimming left V 2 bases short and J 6 bases short, with 10 bases between. This CDR3 spans 14 amino acids. Sequencing was carried out using peripheral blood. The genes are TRBV23-1 and TRBJ1-4, with a weak D call TRBD1 (5 bases). TRBV23-1 qualifies as an ORF whose function is uncertain. This TCR was sampled from a woman in her fifties or sixties with COVID-19, enrolled during active disease. CDR3 nucleotide sequence: TGCGCCAGCAGTCAAGTCGGGGGATATGAAAAACTGTTTTTT. Translated: CASSQVGGYEKLFF.